The rows below give T cell receptor beta chains drawn from one sample of a study of siplizumab effects on memory and regulatory T cells. Sequenced by immunoSEQ multiplex PCR; TCRdb stores in-frame clones only, minus some. The sample lists about 100,000 clones; more than 85% were seen once. What was sequenced was CD4+ T cells sorted from blood. The receptors come from a human donor in good health. CDR3s include the opening cysteine and the closing phenylalanine or tryptophan. The D gene is left open where the match is weak. Not all rows give a size; the values are once, few, many and, for expanded clones, a class.

len	v_gene	d_gene	j_gene	abundance	CDR3nt	CDR3aa
15	TRBV10-3	.	TRBJ1-4	once	TGTGCCATCAGTGAGGGCCCAGGGACTAATGAAAAACTGTTTTTT	CAISEGPGTNEKLFF
12	TRBV19	.	TRBJ2-1	.	TGTGCCAGTAGTATCTCTTACAATGAGCAGTTCTTC	CASSISYNEQFF
15	TRBV18	TRBD2	TRBJ2-1	.	TGTGCCAGCTCACCACCTAGCGGGGTCGGTAATGAGCAGTTCTTC	CASSPPSGVGNEQFF
13	TRBV19	.	TRBJ1-6	.	TGTGCCAGTAGTACAGGGGTAGTTTCACCCCTCCACTTT	CASSTGVVSPLHF
16	TRBV7-9	.	TRBJ2-4	few	TGTGCCAGCAGTTGGGGGGCAGGCCTAGCCAAAAACATTCAGTACTTC	CASSWGAGLAKNIQYF
13	TRBV18	.	TRBJ1-1	.	TGTGCCAGCTCACCAGTAGGGTCTTTTGAAGCTTTCTTT	CASSPVGSFEAFF
13	TRBV28	.	TRBJ1-1	.	TGTGCCAGCAGTTTAGGGGGTCTCCCTGAAGCTTTCTTT	CASSLGGLPEAFF
15	TRBV11-2	.	TRBJ2-7	.	TGTGCCAGCAGCTTAGACAGGGGAGCCTTTAGGGAGCAGTACTTC	CASSLDRGAFREQYF
13	TRBV18	.	TRBJ1-1	.	TGTGCCAGCTCACTCGTCCCGGACACTGAAGCTTTCTTT	CASSLVPDTEAFF
13	TRBV19	.	TRBJ1-1	.	TGTGCCAGTAGTATAGGAGGGGGGGGATTGGCTTTCTTT	CASSIGGGGLAFF
14	TRBV5-6	.	TRBJ1-2	.	TGTGCCAGCAGCTTGGCGGACAGTATTTATGGCTACACCTTC	CASSLADSIYGYTF
12	TRBV5-4	.	TRBJ2-5	.	TGTGCCAGCAGCTCCGTAGGAGAGACCCAGTACTTC	CASSSVGETQYF
13	TRBV29-1	.	TRBJ1-2	.	TGCAGCGTTTGGGCGGGAGCTAACTATGGCTACACCTTC	CSVWAGANYGYTF
14	TRBV19	.	TRBJ1-5	few	TGTGCCAGTAGTGAGTCCGGAGGCAATCAGCCCCAGCATTTT	CASSESGGNQPQHF
14	TRBV29-1	.	TRBJ2-6	.	TGCAGCGTTGAACTGGTCTCTGGGGCCAACGTCCTGACTTTC	CSVELVSGANVLTF
15	TRBV5-1	TRBD2	TRBJ2-1	.	TGCGCCAGCAGCTTGTCTAGCGGGGGGCCGAATGAGCAGTTCTTC	CASSLSSGGPNEQFF
13	TRBV27	.	TRBJ1-1	once	TGTGCCAGCAGTTTGGGTCTGACGGGGCGAGCTTTCTTT	CASSLGLTGRAFF
15	TRBV7-2	TRBD1	TRBJ2-5	.	TGTGCCAGCAGTTCTCCGGGACAGTCCTTCGAGACCCAGTACTTC	CASSSPGQSFETQYF
13	TRBV18	.	TRBJ1-2	once	TGTGCCAGCTCCCCGACAGATAACTATGGCTACACCTTC	CASSPTDNYGYTF
14	TRBV25-1	.	TRBJ2-1	.	TGTGCCAGCAGTGGCCTCGCGGCGTACAATGAGCAGTTCTTC	CASSGLAAYNEQFF
14	TRBV6-1	TRBD2	TRBJ2-1	.	TGTGCCAGCAGTGAGGCGGGGGGGCAAAATGAGCAGTTCTTC	CASSEAGGQNEQFF
15	TRBV4-3	.	TRBJ2-1	.	TGCGCCAGCAGCCAAGAGGGGTGGACCTACAATGAGCAGTTCTTC	CASSQEGWTYNEQFF
13	TRBV6-5	.	TRBJ1-1	.	TGTGCCAGCAGCAACCCCACAGGGACTGAAGCTTTCTTT	CASSNPTGTEAFF
15	TRBV9	TRBD2	TRBJ2-3	.	TGTGCCAGCAGCGCGACTAGCGGGGGGACAGATACGCAGTATTTT	CASSATSGGTDTQYF
14	TRBV6-5	.	TRBJ1-2	.	TGTGCCAGCAGTTACTCCGATAGGAACTATGGCTACACCTTC	CASSYSDRNYGYTF
14	TRBV7-6	TRBD1	TRBJ2-7	few	TGTGCCAGCAGTTCCGGGACAGGGGCCTACGAGCAGTACTTC	CASSSGTGAYEQYF
16	TRBV15	TRBD1	TRBJ1-3	.	TGTGCCACCAGCAGTAGCTCAGGGGGTCGTGGAAACACCATATATTTT	CATSSSSGGRGNTIYF
13	TRBV30	TRBD1	TRBJ2-1	.	TGTGCCTGCAGACAGGGTCCAGTGAGCGGGCAGTTCTTC	CACRQGPVSGQFF
13	TRBV4-1	.	TRBJ1-2	.	TGCGCCAGCAGCCAAGAGGTAGGGGGTGGCTACACCTTC	CASSQEVGGGYTF
12	TRBV7-2	TRBD1	TRBJ2-1	.	TGTGCCAGCAGACGACAGGGGCGTGAGCAGTTCTTC	CASRRQGREQFF
14	TRBV5-4	.	TRBJ1-1	.	TGTGCCAGCAGCTTGGTGGTTGGGAGCACTGAAGCTTTCTTT	CASSLVVGSTEAFF
13	TRBV6-5	.	TRBJ1-1	once	TGTGCCAGCAGGACTTTAATGAACACTGAAGCTTTCTTT	CASRTLMNTEAFF
16	TRBV6-5	TRBD2	TRBJ2-7	.	TGTGCCAGCAGTTACCTTCCTAGCGGGGGGGCGGGTGAGCAGTACTTC	CASSYLPSGGAGEQYF
16	TRBV5-1	TRBD1	TRBJ1-3	.	TGCGCCAGCAGCTTGGAAGGGGGCTATTCTGGAAACACCATATATTTT	CASSLEGGYSGNTIYF
14	TRBV7-2	TRBD2	TRBJ2-1	.	TGTGCCAGCAGCCCCGAGCGGAGCGGGGACTCGCAGTTCTTC	CASSPERSGDSQFF
16	TRBV15	.	TRBJ2-6	.	TGTGCCACCAGCAGAGAATATGGGCCTGGGGCCAACGTCCTGACTTTC	CATSREYGPGANVLTF
13	TRBV6-6	.	TRBJ1-2	.	TGTGCCAGCAACGACCCGGGAGACTATGGCTACACCTTC	CASNDPGDYGYTF
14	TRBV4-2	TRBD1	TRBJ1-2	.	TGTGCCAGCAGACATGGACAGGGCGACTATGGCTACACCTTC	CASRHGQGDYGYTF
12	TRBV19	.	TRBJ1-1	once	TGTGCCAGTAGTAAAAAGGGCACTGAAGCTTTCTTT	CASSKKGTEAFF
15	TRBV7-3	.	TRBJ2-2	.	TGTGCCAGCAGCTGGGGGCCAAGTAACACCGGGGAGCTGTTTTTT	CASSWGPSNTGELFF
14	TRBV2	TRBD1	TRBJ2-1	.	TGTGCCAGCATACAGGGCAGGGGGCACAATGAGCAGTTCTTC	CASIQGRGHNEQFF
19	TRBV4-3	TRBD2	TRBJ2-3	.	TGCGCCAGCAGCCATCGCCCGGGACTAGCGGGGGGGCCGATAGATACGCAGTATTTT	CASSHRPGLAGGPIDTQYF
15	TRBV7-8	.	TRBJ1-2	.	TGTGCCAGCAGCTTAGCGCACAGTAGTTTTTATGGCTACACCTTC	CASSLAHSSFYGYTF
15	TRBV7-2	.	TRBJ1-2	.	TGTGCCAGCAGCTTAGGTCCAGGGGTTAACTATGGCTACACCTTC	CASSLGPGVNYGYTF
14	TRBV6-5	TRBD1	TRBJ1-1	.	TGTGCCAGCAGGCCGACAGGGGAGATCGCTGAAGCTTTCTTT	CASRPTGEIAEAFF
15	TRBV28	TRBD1	TRBJ2-1	.	TGTGCCAGCAGTCCACAGGACAGGAGGTTCAATGAGCAGTTCTTC	CASSPQDRRFNEQFF
15	TRBV27	TRBD1	TRBJ2-5	.	TGTGCCAGCAGACAAGGGGGACAGGGGTCAGAGACCCAGTACTTC	CASRQGGQGSETQYF